This entry lists 10 T cell receptor beta chains sequenced from one sample in a study of T cells in Graves' hyperthyroidism and ophthalmopathy. Researchers amplified the TCR beta CDR3 regions from RNA transcripts. During a first-round RT-PCR of the TCR CDR3, the HTBI primer set was used. TCRdb passed the multiplex PCR reads through MiXCR, listing each CDR3 protein once. The sample contains some 460,000 distinct CDR3 sequences, more than 15% of which appear only once. Material: blood. The receptors were sampled from a woman aged 18-35 years with Graves' hyperthyroidism.

This clonotype was counted many times. V is TRBV2 and J is TRBJ1-1; D is unresolved. V lost 6 bases to trimming and J lost 1 base, with 12 bases between them. Germline V gene data show CDR1 as SNHLY and CDR2 as FYNNEI. This CDR3 has 14 amino acids. The DNA for the CDR3 is TGTGCCAGCAGGAGGGAGCATGCGAACACTGAAGCTTTCTTT. It is translated as CASRREHANTEAFF.

The chain uses TRBV7-9 and TRBJ2-3, with D perhaps matching TRBD1 (6 bases). The CDR3 is 15 residues long. Germline V gene lookup returns CDR1 SEHNR and CDR2 FQNEAQ (reference sequence). The V gene lost 2 bases and the J gene lost 2 bases, with 11 bases spanning the gap. In nucleotides, the CDR3 is TGTGCCAGCAGCTTATCAGGGGCCACCACAGATACGCAGTATTTT. Its protein product is CASSLSGATTDTQYF.

This clonotype was counted ten times or more. This chain uses TRBV7-8 with TRBJ1-1, with a tentative D call TRBD1 (5 bases). The germline V gene encodes CDR1 SGHVS and CDR2 FQNEAQ. The CDR3 is 15 amino acids. Trimming took off 1 base at V and 0 bases at J, with 9 bases between the two ends. CDR3 residues: CASSLETAMNTEAFF. The DNA for the CDR3 is TGTGCCAGCAGCTTAGAGACAGCCATGAACACTGAAGCTTTCTTT.

This clonotype was recorded at least ten times. The CDR3 nucleotides read TGTGCCAGCAGTCTGACAGGGGCCGGATCACCCCTCCACTTT. It codes for CASSLTGAGSPLHF. The rearrangement uses TRBV28 and TRBJ1-6; TRBD1 agrees at 8 bases. V shed 5 bases and J 10 bases; nucleotides not matched to a gene: 7. Germline CDR1 is MDHEN and CDR2 is SYDVKM. The length of the CDR3 is 14 residues.

This clonotype occurred many times. V is TRBV6-1 and J is TRBJ1-2; weak D call: TRBD1 (6 bases). The V end lost 6 bases, the J end lost 8 bases, and 16 bases lay between the germline ends. The CDR3 loop spans 13 amino acids. From germline, CDR1 is MNHNS and CDR2 SASEGT. The CDR3 coding sequence is TGTGCCAGCAGGAGCGACAGGATTGGAGGCTACACCTTC. The encoded protein is CASRSDRIGGYTF.

The chain uses TRBV18 and TRBJ1-2, with 9 bases aligning to TRBD1. The CDR3 length is 17 residues. Germline V gives CDR1 KGHSH, CDR2 LQKENI. The V segment lost 3 bases and the J segment 3 bases; nucleotides outside the gene matches: 11. CDR3 residues: CASSPLYRDRVYYGYTF. CDR3 bases: TGTGCCAGCTCACCTTTATACCGGGACAGGGTATACTATGGCTACACCTTC.

The sample holds many counts of this clonotype. The chain carries TRBV6-1 and TRBJ2-5, with TRBD2 matching 7 bases. The CDR3 has 18 residues. CDR1 and CDR2 (germline): MNHNS, SASEGT. The V gene end was trimmed by 6 bases and the J gene end by 5 bases; junction bases not matched to a gene: 21. CDR3 loop: CASRPAMRLASWEETQYF. CDR3 nucleotide sequence: TGTGCCAGCAGGCCTGCGATGAGACTAGCCTCCTGGGAGGAGACCCAGTACTTC.

The chain links TRBV11-2 to TRBJ2-7; TRBD1 might be the D (5 bases). CDR3 size: 17 residues. The germline V gene has CDR1 SGHAT and CDR2 FQNNGV. The ends were cut back, 1 base at V and 1 base at J, with 17 bases in the middle. CDR3 DNA: TGTGCCAGCAGCTTAGCCCCAAAGGGGCGGAGATCCTACGAGCAGTACTTC. As protein: CASSLAPKGRRSYEQYF.

This clonotype was observed a few times. J is TRBJ2-7 and V is TRBV29-1, with 14 bases aligning to TRBD2. Germline V CDR1 and CDR2: SQVTM, ANQGSEA. This CDR3 has 16 residues. The V gene end was trimmed by 2 bases and the J gene end by 5 bases; junction bases not matched to a gene: 8. CDR3 sequence (DNA): TGCAGCGTTGAATTGTTAGGGACTAGCGGGAGCGACGAGCAGTACTTC. It yields the protein CSVELLGTSGSDEQYF.

This clonotype was seen repeatedly, ten times or more. The chain joins TRBV4-3 to TRBJ2-3; 12 bases match TRBD2. The V gene end was trimmed by 0 bases and the J gene end by 7 bases; junction bases not matched to a gene: 11. Germline V gene sequence: CDR1 LGHNA, CDR2 YSLEER. The CDR3 length is 18 residues. CDR3 in amino acids: CASSQDWALAGGPYTQYF. CDR3 in DNA: TGCGCCAGCAGCCAAGATTGGGCCCTAGCGGGGGGGCCCTATACGCAGTATTTT.